The rows below give T cell receptor beta chains drawn from one sample of a study of graft-versus-host responses after intestinal transplantation. The antigens these receptors bind are not known. Clones were read by immunoSEQ multiplex PCR, and TCRdb kept only the in-frame ones, dropping some. The sample holds 89,000 or so clones, approximately 78% seen once. This sample comprised unstimulated CD4+ T cells sorted from spleen or lymph node cells, obtained before intestinal transplant. The origin of the receptors is a human donor who received an intestinal transplant. Each CDR3 is given with its conserved first and last residue. Each record gives: J gene, clone size, V gene, D gene, CDR3 protein, CDR3 DNA. A D gene is named only where the DNA matches it firmly. Clone size is not always given. Where it is, it says once, few, many or a class for expanded clones.

TRBJ2-2,.,TRBV6-6,TRBD1,CASTYGTVAIGELFF,TGTGCCAGCACCTACGGGACAGTCGCCATCGGGGAGCTGTTTTTT
TRBJ2-7,.,TRBV18,TRBD2,CASSGTSEGEQYF,TGTGCCAGCTCAGGGACTAGCGAGGGCGAGCAGTACTTC
TRBJ2-2,.,TRBV5-1,.,CASSLGQPANTGELFF,TGCGCCAGCAGTCTCGGACAGCCCGCGAACACCGGGGAGCTGTTTTTT
TRBJ1-5,.,TRBV6-1,.,CASSRKQGDQPQHF,TGTGCCAGCAGTAGAAAACAGGGAGATCAGCCCCAGCATTTT
TRBJ1-2,once,TRBV6-5,.,CASRRGGYYGYTF,TGTGCCAGCAGAAGGGGGGGCTACTATGGCTACACCTTC
TRBJ2-1,few,TRBV28,TRBD1,CASSSDEDRAAYNEQFF,TGTGCCAGCAGTTCCGATGAGGACAGGGCGGCCTACAATGAGCAGTTCTTC
TRBJ1-2,.,TRBV2,.,CASSFGQFPSGYTF,TGTGCCAGCAGTTTCGGACAATTCCCTTCGGGCTACACCTTC
TRBJ2-5,.,TRBV20-1,.,CSVLEETQYF,TGCAGTGTACTAGAAGAGACCCAGTACTTC
TRBJ1-3,.,TRBV6-1,TRBD1,CASRPRGPGNTIYF,TGTGCCAGCAGGCCGAGGGGGCCTGGAAACACCATATATTTT
TRBJ2-1,.,TRBV5-1,TRBD1,CASSLGDSYNEQFF,TGCGCCAGCAGCTTGGGGGACAGCTACAATGAGCAGTTCTTC
TRBJ2-5,.,TRBV5-1,TRBD1,CASSLGDRGETQYF,TGCGCCAGCAGCTTGGGGGACAGGGGGGAGACCCAGTACTTC
TRBJ2-5,.,TRBV5-1,TRBD2,CASSLAGTSGSETQYF,TGCGCCAGCAGCTTGGCCGGGACTAGCGGGAGCGAGACCCAGTACTTC
TRBJ2-2,.,TRBV25-1,.,CASSEYTNTGELFF,TGTGCCAGCAGTGAATATACGAACACCGGGGAGCTGTTTTTT
TRBJ2-7,once,TRBV7-3,TRBD1,CASSSRQGAEQYF,TGTGCCAGCAGCTCCCGACAGGGGGCAGAGCAGTACTTC
TRBJ1-6,.,TRBV7-9,TRBD1,CASSDRVGSPLHF,TGTGCCAGCAGTGACAGGGTTGGTTCACCCCTCCACTTT
TRBJ2-3,.,TRBV18,TRBD1,CASSPIAGGITDTQYF,TGTGCCAGCTCACCAATTGCAGGGGGCATTACAGATACGCAGTATTTT
TRBJ2-3,.,TRBV28,.,CASSSPPGGSGTDTQYF,TGTGCCAGCAGTTCACCCCCCGGGGGAAGCGGCACAGATACGCAGTATTTT